This TCR beta chain was documented in a study of T-cell reconstitution after alpha-beta-depleted transplantation in children. The table lists this clonotype with many counts. Construction of the TCRbeta library involved unique molecular identifiers. From the PCR reads, TCRdb called clonotypes with MiXCR, one entry per CDR3 protein. Among 150,000 to 200,000 distinct CDR3 sequences listed, about 6% were seen once. This CDR3 is built from 16 residues. J was trimmed by 2 bases and V by 2 bases; bases with no gene match: 6. Germline CDR1 reads SGHRS; CDR2 reads YFSETQ. The source material was PBMCs, sampled before TCRalphabeta/CD19-depleted stem cell transplant. This TCR was recovered from a girl under three years old with combined immunodeficiency, due to receive a stem cell transplant. The chain is built from TRBV5-1 and TRBJ2-3, with 9 bases aligning to TRBD2. CDR3 in amino acids: CASSFQLAGTTDTQYF. CDR3 nucleotide sequence: TGCGCCAGCAGCTTTCAGCTAGCGGGAACCACAGATACGCAGTATTTT. Complete variable domain (other parts from reference TRBV5-1 and TRBJ2-3): KAGVTQTPRYLIKTRGQQVTLSCSPISGHRSVSWYQQTPGQGLQFLFEYFSETQRNKGNFPGRFSGRQFSNSRSEMNVSTLELGDSALYLCASSFQLAGTTDTQYFGPGTRLTVL.